These 21 T cell receptor beta chains share one sample of origin, sequenced in a study of shared clonotypes between healthy human individuals. Assay: immunoSEQ multiplex PCR; the TCRdb copy retains only in-frame clones and omits some. The sample has 1,500,000 or so clones; more than 95% are singletons. Specimen: naive CD4+ T cells sorted from blood. The sample's subset: CD45RA+ positively selected. These receptors all come from a man aged 25 to 45 in good health.

The rearrangement uses TRBV28 and TRBJ1-2; no firm D call. V was cut by 2 bases and J by 6 bases, with 10 bases left in between. From germline, CDR1 is MDHEN and CDR2 SYDVKM. This CDR3 spans 13 amino acids. The CDR3 DNA is TGTGCCAGCAGTTTACCTCTAACGAATGGCTACACCTTC. Translated, it gives CASSLPLTNGYTF.

This chain joins TRBV7-9 and TRBJ1-4, with D maybe TRBD1 (5 bases). This CDR3 has 14 amino acids. The V gene's germline CDR1 is SEHNR and CDR2 FQNEAQ (reference sequence). Trimming took 5 bases from V and 8 from J, leaving 15 bases between them. CDR3 sequence (DNA): TGTGCCAGCAGCCCCAAGGTTGAGGGGGAAAAACTGTTTTTT. Amino acids: CASSPKVEGEKLFF.

The chain is built from TRBV9 and TRBJ2-7; D is possibly TRBD2 (5 bases). The CDR3 is 17 amino acids. The V and J ends lost 4 bases and 0 bases respectively, with 20 bases between them. Per germline, CDR1 SGDLS and CDR2 YYNGEE. The CDR3 bases are TGTGCCAGCAGCCCCGGGCCGGTAGCGCATGCCTCCTACGAGCAGTACTTC. Its protein is CASSPGPVAHASYEQYF.

This clone was seen once. This sample also contains other DNA sequences that code for the same CDR3. The chain couples TRBV6-5 to TRBJ2-1, with D possibly being TRBD2 (6 bases). V was clipped by 2 bases and J by 4 bases, with 12 bases between them. Germline V gene lookup returns CDR1 MNHEY and CDR2 SVGAGI. The CDR3 consists of 15 residues. Here the CDR3 reads CASSYRRDSYNEQFF. The CDR3 region has the DNA TGTGCCAGCAGTTACCGGCGGGACTCTTACAATGAGCAGTTCTTC.

This sequence joins TRBV18 and TRBJ2-1, with D hard to call. CDR1 is KGHSH and CDR2 is LQKENI in the germline V gene. V was shortened by 1 base and J by 0 bases, with 16 bases between the two germline ends. This CDR3 has 18 amino acids. The CDR3 reads CASSPLYTPSSSYNEQFF. CDR3 coding DNA: TGTGCCAGCTCACCACTATATACACCATCGAGCTCCTACAATGAGCAGTTCTTC.

The chain has TRBV4-1 and TRBJ1-3, with D possibly TRBD1 on 5 matching bases. The CDR3 contains 15 residues. Germline lookup yields CDR1 MGHRA and CDR2 YSYEKL. The V end was cut by 3 bases, the J end by 0 bases, with 9 bases between. For the CDR3, the DNA is TGCGCCAGCAGCCAGTTGGGGGGCTCTGGAAACACCATATATTTT. It translates to CASSQLGGSGNTIYF.

The chain joins TRBV27 to TRBJ2-7, with a possible D match to TRBD1 (6 bases). With 5 bases removed from V and 4 bases from J, the gap between germline ends came to 15 bases. The CDR3 is made up of 14 amino acids. Germline loops: CDR1 MNHEY, CDR2 SMNVEV (reference sequence). CDR3 amino acids: CASSRWTDPYEQYF. CDR3 DNA sequence: TGTGCCAGCAGTCGATGGACAGATCCTTACGAGCAGTACTTC.

The CDR3 spells CASSFLLRSSSYNEQFF. CDR3 nucleotide sequence: TGCGCCAGCAGCTTCCTTTTGAGGAGTAGCTCCTACAATGAGCAGTTCTTC. The chain carries TRBV5-1 and TRBJ2-1; D is unclear. The CDR3 runs to 17 residues. V was clipped by 2 bases and J by 0 bases, with 15 bases between them. Per germline, CDR1 SGHRS and CDR2 YFSETQ.

The chain joins TRBV7-9 to TRBJ2-5; 8 positions match TRBD1. V lost 5 bases and J lost 2; bases outside the gene matches: 4. In germline, CDR1 is SEHNR, CDR2 FQNEAQ (reference sequence). The CDR3 consists of 14 residues. Written as DNA, the CDR3 is TGTGCCAGCAGCCGCGACAGGGGACAAGAGACCCAGTACTTC. This sequence encodes CASSRDRGQETQYF.

This chain joins TRBV7-9 and TRBJ2-1; D is uncertain. CDR1 is SEHNR and CDR2 is FQNEAQ in the germline V gene (reference sequence). The CDR3 sequence is 14 residues long. The V gene lost 2 bases and the J gene lost 10 bases, with 15 bases spanning the gap. The CDR3 loop is CASSLTDPKTEQFF. The CDR3 DNA is TGTGCCAGCAGCTTAACGGACCCTAAGACAGAGCAGTTCTTC.

The chain employs TRBV2 and TRBJ2-6; D may correspond to TRBD1 or TRBD2 (5 bases each). This CDR3 comprises 16 residues. Trimming left V 0 bases short and J 3 bases short, with 9 bases between. The germline V gene has CDR1 SNHLY and CDR2 FYNNEI. DNA for the CDR3: TGTGCCAGCAGTGAAGCGAGGGGTTATGGGGCCAACGTCCTGACTTTC. Translating gives CASSEARGYGANVLTF.

This chain joins TRBV11-2 and TRBJ2-6, with TRBD2 matching 7 bases. The CDR3 covers 17 residues. Germline V gene sequence: CDR1 SGHAT, CDR2 FQNNGV. V lost 1 base to trimming and J lost 2 bases; unmatched junction nucleotides: 5. The CDR3 sequence is CASSLVGRGPGANVLTF. The CDR3 DNA reads as TGTGCCAGCAGCTTAGTGGGGAGGGGACCTGGGGCCAACGTCCTGACTTTC. The whole variable domain, remainder taken from reference TRBV11-2 and TRBJ2-6, is EAGVAQSPRYKIIEKRQSVAFWCNPISGHATLYWYQQILGQGPKLLIQFQNNGVVDDSQLPKDRFSAERLKGVDSTLKIQPAKLEDSAVYLCASSLVGRGPGANVLTFGAGSRLTVL.

The chain combines TRBV27 with TRBJ2-3; 7 nucleotides agree with TRBD1. The CDR3 spans 16 residues. Germline CDR1 reads MNHEY; CDR2 reads SMNVEV (reference sequence). The V gene end was trimmed by 4 bases and the J gene end by 0 bases; junction bases not matched to a gene: 7. The CDR3 DNA reads as TGTGCCAGCAGTTCATGGACAGGATTTAGCACAGATACGCAGTATTTT. Translation gives CASSSWTGFSTDTQYF.

This chain connects TRBV9 to TRBJ2-7, with D unresolved. The CDR3 is 14 amino acids. Germline V gene lookup returns CDR1 SGDLS and CDR2 YYNGEE. Trimming took off 5 bases at V and 0 bases at J, with 12 bases between the two ends. The CDR3 DNA reads as TGTGCCAGCAGTTACGTACCGGGCTCCTACGAGCAGTACTTC. Protein: CASSYVPGSYEQYF.

V gene TRBV2 combines with J gene TRBJ1-1; TRBD1 is a possible D gene (5 bases). CDR1 and CDR2 (germline): SNHLY, FYNNEI. Trimming removed 6 bases from V and 0 bases from J, with 11 bases in between. This CDR3 has 14 amino acids. CDR3 nucleotides: TGTGCCAGCAGAAGCAGGGCGATGAACACTGAAGCTTTCTTT. Protein sequence: CASRSRAMNTEAFF.

This CDR3 is CASSVGYRGYEQYF. Here the CDR3 DNA reads TGTGCCAGCAGCGTAGGTTACAGGGGCTACGAGCAGTACTTC. This chain connects TRBV9 to TRBJ2-7, with 7 nucleotides matching TRBD1. Germline lookup yields CDR1 SGDLS and CDR2 YYNGEE. V was pared by 0 bases and J by 3 bases, with 3 bases of the junction left unmatched. CDR3 size: 14 residues.

This sequence joins TRBV5-1 and TRBJ1-1; the D is unclear. The CDR3 length is 15 residues. Germline CDR1 is SGHRS and CDR2 is YFSETQ. Trimming left V 4 bases short and J 6 bases short, with 19 bases between. The CDR3 DNA follows: TGCGCCAGCAGCCTGGCGGGGTTGGGGTCCGCTGAAGCTTTCTTT. Residues: CASSLAGLGSAEAFF. The full variable domain, with the rest looked up from reference TRBV5-1 and TRBJ1-1, is KAGVTQTPRYLIKTRGQQVTLSCSPISGHRSVSWYQQTPGQGLQFLFEYFSETQRNKGNFPGRFSGRQFSNSRSEMNVSTLELGDSALYLCASSLAGLGSAEAFFGQGTRLTVV.

The chain is built from TRBV7-2 and TRBJ2-1; the D is unclear. The CDR3 is 15 residues long. Looked up from germline, CDR1 is SGHTA and CDR2 is FQGNSA. Trimming removed 5 bases from V and 0 bases from J, with 11 bases in between. Here the CDR3 reads CASSPTISSYNEQFF. CDR3 DNA: TGTGCCAGCAGCCCTACTATTAGCTCCTACAATGAGCAGTTCTTC. The full variable domain, its missing parts supplied by reference TRBV7-2 and TRBJ2-1, is GAGVSQSPSNKVTEKGKDVELRCDPISGHTALYWYRQSLGQGLEFLIYFQGNSAPDKSGLPSDRFSAERTGGSVSTLTIQRTQQEDSAVYLCASSPTISSYNEQFFGPGTRLTVL.

The rearrangement joins TRBV7-5 to TRBJ2-2; TRBD2, the table's D call, lacks a check against the DNA. TRBV7-5 constitutes a pseudogene. This CDR3 contains 16 residues. CDR3 coding DNA: TGTGTCAGAAGCTTAGGGCGGGAGGGCCTCACCGGGGAGCTGTTTTTT. The encoded protein is CVRSLGREGLTGELFF.

CDR3 sequence: CASSQGQGFNEQYF. The CDR3 DNA reads TGCGCCAGCAGCCAAGGCCAGGGTTTCAACGAGCAGTACTTC. This chain connects TRBV4-1 to TRBJ2-7; tentative D call: TRBD1 (5 bases). Deletions cut 1 base from V and 5 bases from J, with 12 bases between. Germline CDR1 MGHRA, CDR2 YSYEKL. This CDR3 spans 14 amino acids.

The chain employs TRBV6-6 and TRBJ2-3, with a possible D match to TRBD2 (6 bases). CDR1 is MNHNY, CDR2 SVGAGI, per germline (reference sequence). The ends were cut back, 6 bases at V and 2 bases at J, with 15 bases in the middle. The CDR3 is 15 residues long. The CDR3 nucleotides read TGTGCCAGCAGACGAATCGGGACTGTCACAGATACGCAGTATTTT. This sequence encodes CASRRIGTVTDTQYF.